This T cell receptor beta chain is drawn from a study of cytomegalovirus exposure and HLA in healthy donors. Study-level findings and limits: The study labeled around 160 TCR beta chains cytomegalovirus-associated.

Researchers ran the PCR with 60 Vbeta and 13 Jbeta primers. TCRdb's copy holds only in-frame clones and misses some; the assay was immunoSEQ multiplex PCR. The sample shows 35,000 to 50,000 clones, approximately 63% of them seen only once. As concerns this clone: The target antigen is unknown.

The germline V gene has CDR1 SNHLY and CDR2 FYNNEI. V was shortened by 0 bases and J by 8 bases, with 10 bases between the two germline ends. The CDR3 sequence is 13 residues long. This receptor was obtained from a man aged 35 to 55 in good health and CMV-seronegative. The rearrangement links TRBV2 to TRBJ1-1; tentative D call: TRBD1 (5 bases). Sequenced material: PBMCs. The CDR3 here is CASSEAPRTEAFF. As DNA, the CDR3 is TGTGCCAGCAGTGAAGCGCCCAGGACAGAAGCTTTCTTT.